This T cell receptor beta chain was retrieved from a study of control samples from healthy donors and cancer patients. Produced via immunoSEQ multiplex PCR; TCRdb's table is partial and in-frame only. In the table there are about 65,000 clones, just over 90% of which are singletons. The V end was cut by 6 bases, the J end by 3 bases, with 9 bases between. The germline V gene encodes CDR1 SGHVS and CDR2 FQNEAQ. The CDR3 runs to 13 residues. The source of this sequence is a woman aged 50 to 60 with colorectal cancer. V usage is TRBV7-8 and J usage is TRBJ1-3; unclear D gene. Sequencing was performed on PBMCs. CDR3 region: CASRAGGGNTIYF. CDR3 bases: TGTGCCAGCAGAGCAGGAGGTGGAAACACCATATATTTT.